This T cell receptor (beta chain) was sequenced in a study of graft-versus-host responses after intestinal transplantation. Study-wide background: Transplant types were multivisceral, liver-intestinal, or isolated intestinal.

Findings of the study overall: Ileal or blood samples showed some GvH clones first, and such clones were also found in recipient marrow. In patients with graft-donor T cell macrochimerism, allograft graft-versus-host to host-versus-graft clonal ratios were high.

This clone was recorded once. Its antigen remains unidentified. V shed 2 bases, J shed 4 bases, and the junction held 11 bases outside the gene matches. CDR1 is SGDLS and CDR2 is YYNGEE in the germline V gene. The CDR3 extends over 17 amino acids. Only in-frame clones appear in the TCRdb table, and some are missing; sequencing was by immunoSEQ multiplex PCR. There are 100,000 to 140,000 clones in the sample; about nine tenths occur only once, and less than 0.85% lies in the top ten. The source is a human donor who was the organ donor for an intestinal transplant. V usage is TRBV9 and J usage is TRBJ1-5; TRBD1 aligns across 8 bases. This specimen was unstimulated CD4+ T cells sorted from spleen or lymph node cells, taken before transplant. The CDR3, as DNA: TGTGCCAGCAGCGTCGGATCGGACAGGGACTCAAATCAGCCCCAGCATTTT. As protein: CASSVGSDRDSNQPQHF.